What follows is one T cell receptor (beta chain) and its context. The antigen is undetermined. 60 Vbeta and 13 Jbeta primers were used in PCR. Profiled with immunoSEQ multiplex PCR; TCRdb holds only in-frame clones, not every one. In all, the sample yields under 200,000 clones. These data come from a study of cytomegalovirus exposure and HLA in healthy donors. Study-wide results and limits: Compared with the roughly 670-donor mean, an Asian-associated ancestry cluster reportedly had fewer N-insertions, according to a later analysis. A later examination showed that TCR association rates differed by HLA locus, with DRB1 most and HLA-C fewest. The listing of 160 or so TCR beta chains classed them as cytomegalovirus-associated. For most TCR beta V segments, an earlier analysis put the productive rate at about 90% or about 30% of the time.

Looked up from germline, CDR1 is SGHRS and CDR2 is YFSETQ. V was pared by 7 bases and J by 2 bases, with 16 bases between. The CDR3 loop spans 15 amino acids. The J gene is TRBJ2-1, the V gene TRBV5-1; possibly TRBD2 for D (5 bases). The sequence was obtained from a man aged 25-45 years in good health and CMV-seronegative. The sample comprised PBMCs. The CDR3 loop is CASAALGEPYNEQFF. The CDR3 DNA follows: TGCGCCAGCGCTGCACTAGGAGAGCCCTACAATGAGCAGTTCTTC.